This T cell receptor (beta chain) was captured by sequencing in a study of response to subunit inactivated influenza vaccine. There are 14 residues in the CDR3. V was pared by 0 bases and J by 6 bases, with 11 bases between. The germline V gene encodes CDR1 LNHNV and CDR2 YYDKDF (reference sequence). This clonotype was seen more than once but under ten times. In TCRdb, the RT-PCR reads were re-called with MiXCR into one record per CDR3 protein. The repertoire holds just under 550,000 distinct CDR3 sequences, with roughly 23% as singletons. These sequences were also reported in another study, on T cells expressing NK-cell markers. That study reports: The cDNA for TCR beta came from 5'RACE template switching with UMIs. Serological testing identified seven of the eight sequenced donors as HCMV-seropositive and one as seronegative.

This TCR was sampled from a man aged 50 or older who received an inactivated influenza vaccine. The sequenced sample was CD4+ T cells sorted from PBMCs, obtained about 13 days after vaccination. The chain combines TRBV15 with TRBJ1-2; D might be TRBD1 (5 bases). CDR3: CATSRDPAGNGYTF. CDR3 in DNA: TGTGCCACCAGCAGAGATCCGGCAGGGAATGGCTACACCTTC.